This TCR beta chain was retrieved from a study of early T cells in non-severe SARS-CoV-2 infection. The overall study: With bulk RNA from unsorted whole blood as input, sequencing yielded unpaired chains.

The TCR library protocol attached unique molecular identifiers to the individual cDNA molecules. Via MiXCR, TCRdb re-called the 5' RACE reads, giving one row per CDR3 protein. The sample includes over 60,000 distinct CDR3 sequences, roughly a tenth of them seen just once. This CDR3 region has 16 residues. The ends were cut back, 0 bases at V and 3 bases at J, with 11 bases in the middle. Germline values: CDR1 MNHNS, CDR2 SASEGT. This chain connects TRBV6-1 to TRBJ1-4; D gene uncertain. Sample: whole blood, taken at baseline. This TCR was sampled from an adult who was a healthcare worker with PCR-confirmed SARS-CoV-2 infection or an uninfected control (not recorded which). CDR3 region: CASSEAVEVANEKLFF. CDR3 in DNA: TGTGCCAGCAGTGAAGCGGTGGAGGTGGCTAATGAAAAACTGTTTTTT.